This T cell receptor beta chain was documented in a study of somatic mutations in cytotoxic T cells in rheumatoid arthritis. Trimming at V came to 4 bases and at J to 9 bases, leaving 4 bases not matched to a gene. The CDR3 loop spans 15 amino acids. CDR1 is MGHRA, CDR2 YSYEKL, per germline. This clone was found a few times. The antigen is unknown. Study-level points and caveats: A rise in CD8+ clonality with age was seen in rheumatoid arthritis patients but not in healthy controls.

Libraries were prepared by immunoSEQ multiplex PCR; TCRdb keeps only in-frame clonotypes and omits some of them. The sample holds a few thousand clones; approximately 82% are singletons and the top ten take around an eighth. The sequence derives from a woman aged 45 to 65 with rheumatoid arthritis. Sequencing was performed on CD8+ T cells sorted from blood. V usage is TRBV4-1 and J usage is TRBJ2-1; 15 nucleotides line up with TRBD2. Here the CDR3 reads CASSLGLAGGFEQFF. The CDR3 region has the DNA TGCGCCAGCAGCCTCGGACTAGCGGGAGGGTTTGAGCAGTTCTTC.